Below, 7 T cell receptor beta chains from the same sample are listed, as sequenced in a study of siplizumab effects on memory and regulatory T cells. The table came from immunoSEQ multiplex PCR; TCRdb's copy has only in-frame clones and leaves some out. The sample records around 97,000 clones, roughly 94% being singletons. Sequencing was done on a sample of non-Treg CD4+ T cells sorted from blood. The receptors stem from a human donor in good health.

This chain connects TRBV29-1 to TRBJ1-2, with 8 bases matching TRBD1. This CDR3 has 14 residues. With V trimmed by 6 bases and J by 2 bases, 8 bases remained unmatched. Germline-derived CDR1 and CDR2 are SQVTM and ANQGSEA. The CDR3 here is CSVWLDRVNYGYTF. The CDR3 nucleotides read TGCAGCGTGTGGCTGGACAGGGTCAACTATGGCTACACCTTC.

The rearrangement joins TRBV6-1 to TRBJ1-5; no clear D gene. Deletions cut 6 bases from V and 1 base from J, with 13 bases between. Germline CDR1 and CDR2: MNHNS and SASEGT. The CDR3 is 15 amino acids. The CDR3 region is CASREVGLSNQPQHF. In DNA form, the CDR3 reads TGTGCCAGCAGGGAGGTGGGCTTGAGCAATCAGCCCCAGCATTTT.

The chain carries TRBV19 and TRBJ1-2, with D possibly being TRBD1 (5 bases). Per germline, CDR1 LNHDA and CDR2 SQIVND (reference sequence). Trimming took off 7 bases at V and 4 bases at J, with 16 bases between the two ends. The CDR3 is 14 amino acids. The CDR3 here is CASIRQGYGYGYTF. The CDR3 DNA sequence: TGTGCCAGTATTCGGCAGGGTTATGGCTATGGCTACACCTTC.

The chain links TRBV5-4 to TRBJ1-1; no definite D call. With 2 bases removed from V and 4 bases from J, the gap between germline ends came to 12 bases. In germline, CDR1 is SGHNT, CDR2 YYREEE (reference sequence). The CDR3 is made up of 14 amino acids. CDR3 coding DNA: TGTGCCAGCAGCTTCCTTGGGGAAAGCACTGAAGCTTTCTTT. It encodes CASSFLGESTEAFF.

The chain combines TRBV23-1 with TRBJ2-6; 8 positions match TRBD1. TRBV23-1 is given ORF status, its function remaining uncertain. The V segment lost 4 bases and the J segment 4 bases; nucleotides outside the gene matches: 18. The CDR3 has 20 residues. The CDR3 bases are TGCGCCAGCAGTCCCATCTCCAATCCCGGGACAGGCCCCGGGGCCAACGTCCTGACTTTC. This translates into CASSPISNPGTGPGANVLTF.

This clone was seen once. CDR3 sequence reads: CASRLTTNEKLFF. The CDR3 DNA is TGTGCCAGCAGACTTACAACTAATGAAAAACTGTTTTTT. This chain links TRBV25-1 with TRBJ1-4, with no clear D. This CDR3 region has 13 residues. V was cut by 6 bases and J by 0 bases, with 5 bases left in between. The V gene's germline CDR1 is MGHDK and CDR2 SYGVNS.

CDR3 in amino acids: CASSEDRTGELFF. The CDR3 region has the DNA TGCGCCAGCAGTGAGGACAGAACCGGGGAGCTGTTTTTT. V usage is TRBV10-1 and J usage is TRBJ2-2; tentative D call: TRBD1 (5 bases). V lost 2 bases and J 5 bases, leaving 6 bases between the germline ends. This CDR3 is 13 amino acids long. Germline CDR1 reads WNHNN; CDR2 reads SYGVQD (reference sequence).